One sample yielded the 8 T cell receptor beta chains listed below, sequenced in a study of T cell responses to AZD1222 COVID-19 vaccine (dated by TCRdb to the early 2020s). Library preparation used the immunoSEQ multiplex PCR assay. As stored in TCRdb, this immuneACCESS dataset retains in-frame rearrangements with V and J assigned. A fraction of the clones does not appear; measured against another copy, unresolved V genes explain less than half of the discrepancy, and the remainder lacks a known reason. A total of some 190,000 clones appear in this sample, 91% of them only once. Of the sample, about 1.8% falls within the top ten clones. This sample's time point label indicates: about 28 days (+/-7) after the second vaccine dose. This sample comprised peripheral blood, obtained 28 days after the second AZD1222 dose. These receptors were obtained from an adult who received the AZD1222 COVID-19 vaccine.

This clone showed up just once. The chain is built from TRBV18 and TRBJ2-1; 8 nucleotides line up with TRBD2. Trimming took 4 bases from V and 13 from J; bases not matched to a gene: 9. Germline assignment: CDR1 KGHSH and CDR2 LQKENI. The CDR3 runs 13 residues. The CDR3 coding sequence is TGTGCCAGCTCACGGTCCGGGGGGGAGAGCCAGTTCTTC. This sequence encodes CASSRSGGESQFF. Full variable domain (outside the CDR3, taken from reference TRBV18 and TRBJ2-1): NAGVMQNPRHLVRRRGQEARLRCSPMKGHSHVYWYRQLPEEGLKFMVYLQKENIIDESGMPKERFSAEFPKEGPSILRIQQVVRGDSAAYFCASSRSGGESQFFGPGTRLTVL.

This rearrangement joins TRBV19 to TRBJ1-2; 11 bases are shared with TRBD1. CDR3 length equals 15 residues. Germline V gene lookup returns CDR1 LNHDA and CDR2 SQIVND (reference sequence). The J segment lost 6 bases and the V segment lost 3 bases, leaving 6 bases of the junction unmatched. The CDR3 loop is CASSMTGTGGDGYTF. In DNA, the CDR3 is TGTGCCAGTAGTATGACCGGGACAGGGGGAGATGGCTACACCTTC.

This chain links TRBV7-8 with TRBJ2-7, with D possibly called TRBD1 or TRBD2 (5 bases each). Germline V gives CDR1 SGHVS, CDR2 FQNEAQ. V was clipped by 3 bases and J by 6 bases, with 9 bases between them. CDR3 size: 12 residues. The CDR3 region is CASSLMGTEQYF. CDR3 DNA sequence: TGTGCCAGCAGCTTGATGGGGACCGAGCAGTACTTC.

Only a few counts were recorded for this clone. The gene calls are TRBV5-4 and TRBJ2-4, with TRBD1 matching 10 bases. The CDR3 has 17 residues. The ends lost 1 base at V and 7 bases at J; junction bases unmatched: 11. The germline V gene has CDR1 SGHNT and CDR2 YYREEE (reference sequence). In nucleotides, the CDR3 is TGTGCCAGCAGCTTGTACCGGGACAGGGGAAGGGGGAACATTCAGTACTTC. Its translation is CASSLYRDRGRGNIQYF.

The V and J genes are TRBV6-5 and TRBJ1-1, with D unresolved. V was trimmed by 6 bases and J by 3 bases, leaving 5 bases between them. This CDR3 comprises 11 residues. Germline loops: CDR1 MNHEY, CDR2 SVGAGI. The CDR3 reads CASRVDTEAFF. The CDR3 coding sequence is TGTGCCAGCAGGGTGGACACTGAAGCTTTCTTT.

This chain connects TRBV4-1 to TRBJ2-1; 12 bases agree with TRBD2. The germline gives CDR1 MGHRA, CDR2 YSYEKL. J gave up 4 bases and V 4 bases, and 11 bases lay outside the gene matches. This CDR3 contains 18 residues. The CDR3 spells CASSPTSRTSGAYNEQFF. The CDR3 bases are TGCGCCAGCAGCCCCACTTCAAGGACTAGCGGGGCGTACAATGAGCAGTTCTTC.

This chain's CDR3 is CASSSRQYYGYTF. The CDR3 DNA follows: TGTGCCAGCAGTTCACGACAGTACTATGGCTACACCTTC. The chain uses TRBV12-3 or TRBV12-4 and TRBJ1-2; D is possibly TRBD1 (5 bases). The ends were cut back, 4 bases at V and 3 bases at J, with 9 bases in the middle. This CDR3 region has 13 residues.

The V and J genes are TRBV7-8 and TRBJ1-2; 8 bases map to TRBD1. The V gene's germline CDR1 is SGHVS and CDR2 FQNEAQ. J gave up 4 bases and V 8 bases, and 15 bases lay outside the gene matches. The length of the CDR3 is 16 residues. CDR3 sequence: CASGRDRRGLSYGYTF. The CDR3 coding sequence is TGTGCCAGCGGCCGGGACAGGCGCGGTCTGAGCTATGGCTACACCTTC.